Below, 20 T cell receptor beta chains from the same sample are listed, as sequenced in a study of blood T cell repertoires in COVID-19. The repertoire was sequenced with immunoSEQ multiplex PCR; TCRdb's copy has only in-frame clones and lacks some. This sample has roughly 22,000 clones, with about 91% found just once. Sequencing was done on a sample of peripheral blood. The receptors stem from a man between 65 and 85 years old with active COVID-19.

V gene TRBV7-2 combines with J gene TRBJ1-1, with a possible D match to TRBD1 (5 bases). The length of the CDR3 is 13 residues. CDR1 is SGHTA, CDR2 FQGNSA, per germline. V shed 5 bases and J shed 5 bases, with 12 bases lying between them. The CDR3 nucleotides are TGTGCCAGCAGCGATAGAAGGGGTACTGAAGCTTTCTTT. Amino acid sequence: CASSDRRGTEAFF.

V gene TRBV6-2 or TRBV6-3 combines with J gene TRBJ2-3; a weak D match, TRBD2 (6 bases). This CDR3 spans 16 amino acids. Per the germline V gene, CDR1 is MNHEY and CDR2 is SVGEGT. The ends were cut back, 4 bases at V and 0 bases at J, with 14 bases in the middle. In nucleotides, the CDR3 is TGTGCCAGCAGTTCACTCGGGAGAAGAAGCACAGATACGCAGTATTTT. Amino acid sequence: CASSSLGRRSTDTQYF.

The gene calls are TRBV18 and TRBJ2-3; D may be TRBD2 (5 bases). The CDR3 has 14 amino acids. Germline V gene sequence: CDR1 KGHSH, CDR2 LQKENI. V was trimmed by 2 bases and J by 5 bases, leaving 11 bases between them. CDR3 sequence (DNA): TGTGCCAGCTCACCAAGGGTCCGGGGAGATACGCAGTATTTT. Translated, it gives CASSPRVRGDTQYF.

V and J are TRBV6-6 and TRBJ2-7; TRBD1 matches 9 bases. V lost 6 bases and J lost 2; bases outside the gene matches: 8. The germline V gene has CDR1 MNHNY and CDR2 SVGAGI (reference sequence). The CDR3 is 15 amino acids. The CDR3 reads CASRDPGQGTYEQYF. In nucleotides, the CDR3 is TGTGCCAGCAGGGATCCGGGACAGGGTACCTACGAGCAGTACTTC.

J is TRBJ2-7 and V is TRBV7-9, with 7 bases fitting TRBD2. J was trimmed by 4 bases and V by 8 bases; bases with no gene match: 14. The V gene's germline CDR1 is SEHNR and CDR2 FQNEAQ (reference sequence). The CDR3 is made up of 15 amino acids. DNA for the CDR3: TGTGCCAGCGCCCCCTCATGGGGGAGGGAATACGAGCAGTACTTC. It is translated as CASAPSWGREYEQYF.

This chain uses TRBV5-1 with TRBJ1-2; 8 nucleotides agree with TRBD1. J lost 8 bases, V lost 0 bases, and 12 bases had no gene match. CDR1 and CDR2 from the germline V gene are SGHRS and YFSETQ. The CDR3 extends over 16 amino acids. CDR3 in DNA: TGCGCCAGCAGCTTGGTCGGGACAGGAAAAATGGGAGGCTACACCTTC. Residues: CASSLVGTGKMGGYTF.

The chain has TRBV2 and TRBJ1-5; the match to TRBD1 covers 7 bases. Looked up from germline, CDR1 is SNHLY and CDR2 is FYNNEI. This CDR3 has 16 residues. Unmatched junction bases numbered 8, after V lost 6 bases and J lost 0 bases. CDR3 sequence: CASSIQGMSSNQPQHF. The CDR3 DNA reads as TGTGCCAGCAGCATACAGGGGATGAGTAGCAATCAGCCCCAGCATTTT.

The rearrangement uses TRBV5-1 and TRBJ2-5; tentatively, D is TRBD1 (5 bases). V was clipped by 1 base and J by 4 bases, with 11 bases between them. CDR3 length equals 14 residues. Germline-derived CDR1 and CDR2 are SGHRS and YFSETQ. CDR3: CASSLNAGRETQYF. The DNA of the CDR3 is TGCGCCAGCAGCTTGAATGCAGGGCGAGAGACCCAGTACTTC.

This rearrangement joins TRBV10-2 to TRBJ2-1; 8 nucleotides line up with TRBD2. There are 18 residues in the CDR3. Germline loops: CDR1 WSHSY, CDR2 SAAADI. Germline trimming cut 3 bases from V and 10 bases from J; bases unmatched to any gene: 20. The CDR3: CASSDPWSGGTLLGEQFF. Here the CDR3 DNA reads TGCGCCAGCAGTGACCCCTGGAGCGGGGGCACCCTCCTGGGAGAGCAGTTCTTC.

The chain couples TRBV9 to TRBJ2-2; 14 positions match TRBD2. The CDR3 runs 18 residues. Germline V gene sequence: CDR1 SGDLS, CDR2 YYNGEE. Germline trimming cut 1 base from V and 8 bases from J; bases unmatched to any gene: 10. In nucleotides, the CDR3 is TGTGCCAGCAGCGTAACCTTGGCGGGACTAGCGGGAGCTGGGGAGCTGTTTTTT. It is translated as CASSVTLAGLAGAGELFF. The full variable domain, its missing parts supplied by reference TRBV9 and TRBJ2-2, is DSGVTQTPKHLITATGQRVTLRCSPRSGDLSVYWYQQSLDQGLQFLIQYYNGEERAKGNILERFSAQQFPDLHSELNLSSLELGDSALYFCASSVTLAGLAGAGELFFGEGSRLTVL.

This chain uses TRBV11-2 with TRBJ1-1; 8 nucleotides agree with TRBD1. The J segment lost 11 bases and the V segment lost 1 base, leaving 6 bases of the junction unmatched. CDR3 size: 13 residues. Looked up from germline, CDR1 is SGHAT and CDR2 is FQNNGV. CDR3 residues: CASSLAGGLVAFF. The DNA of the CDR3 is TGTGCCAGCAGCTTAGCAGGGGGCCTAGTTGCTTTCTTT.

The V call is TRBV12-3 or TRBV12-4, the J call TRBJ2-2, with 8 nucleotides matching TRBD2. V gave up 5 bases and J gave up 6 bases; unmatched junction bases: 2. There are 13 residues in the CDR3. The CDR3 sequence: CASSEAGAGELFF. CDR3 DNA: TGTGCCAGCAGTGAAGCGGGGGCCGGGGAGCTGTTTTTT.

This clone was detected only a few times. The V and J genes are TRBV19 and TRBJ2-7; 7 bases line up with TRBD1. CDR3 length: 12 amino acids. From germline, CDR1 is LNHDA and CDR2 SQIVND (reference sequence). J gave up 4 bases and V 6 bases, and 3 bases lay outside the gene matches. The chain's CDR3 is CASSFRGYEQYF. DNA of the CDR3: TGTGCCAGTAGCTTCAGGGGGTACGAGCAGTACTTC.

The genes are TRBV28 and TRBJ2-3; 11 positions agree with TRBD2. With V trimmed by 6 bases and J by 15 bases, 11 bases remained unmatched. Germline CDR1 MDHEN, CDR2 SYDVKM. This CDR3 spans 13 amino acids. Here the CDR3 reads CASRPGLAGIAYF. CDR3 sequence (DNA): TGTGCCAGCAGACCAGGACTAGCGGGCATAGCCTATTTT.

This clone was counted a single time. The genes are TRBV18 and TRBJ2-7; 8 nucleotides align to TRBD2. Trimming removed 3 bases from V and 3 bases from J; junction bases left unmatched: 4. The germline V gene has CDR1 KGHSH and CDR2 LQKENI. The CDR3 covers 14 residues. The CDR3 spells CASSPAGGRYEQYF. Written as DNA, the CDR3 is TGTGCCAGCTCACCGGCGGGGGGACGCTACGAGCAGTACTTC.

The gene calls are TRBV6-6 and TRBJ2-7, with D tentatively TRBD1 (6 bases). CDR3 length equals 14 residues. Per the germline V gene, CDR1 is MNHNY and CDR2 is SVGAGI (reference sequence). Trimming took off 0 bases at V and 4 bases at J, with 10 bases between the two ends. Here the CDR3 DNA reads TGTGCCAGCAGTTACTCTAGGACAGATTACGAGCAGTACTTC. Protein product: CASSYSRTDYEQYF.

The chain recombines TRBV4-2 with TRBJ1-3, with a tentative D call TRBD1 (5 bases). This CDR3 has 18 amino acids. Germline V gene lookup returns CDR1 LGHNA and CDR2 YNFKEQ. V gave up 3 bases and J gave up 0 bases, with 18 bases separating them. The CDR3 sequence is CASSQDLWGSYSGNTIYF. In DNA form, the CDR3 reads TGTGCCAGCAGCCAGGACCTTTGGGGCAGCTACTCTGGAAACACCATATATTTT.

Written as DNA, the CDR3 is TGTGCCAGCAGTGACCCCCGGGGGGGCAAGGAGACCCAGTACTTC. Translating it yields CASSDPRGGKETQYF. J is TRBJ2-5 and V is TRBV25-1; 8 nucleotides match TRBD2. Germline V gene lookup returns CDR1 MGHDK and CDR2 SYGVNS. With 3 bases clipped from V and 5 bases from J, the junction kept 8 bases outside the gene matches. The CDR3 runs to 15 residues. Full variable domain (remainder filled in from reference TRBV25-1 and TRBJ2-5): EADIYQTPRYLVIGTGKKITLECSQTMGHDKMYWYQQDPGMELHLIHYSYGVNSTEKGDLSSESTVSRIRTEHFPLTLESARPSHTSQYLCASSDPRGGKETQYFGPGTRLLVL.

V usage is TRBV27 and J usage is TRBJ2-2; 7 bases line up with TRBD2. The germline gives CDR1 MNHEY, CDR2 SMNVEV (reference sequence). Losses at the gene ends were 8 bases for V and 3 bases for J; bases not matched to a gene: 3. CDR3 size: 13 residues. The DNA of the CDR3 is TGTGCCAGCGGACGGGGGGACACCGGGGAGCTGTTTTTT. This gives the protein CASGRGDTGELFF.

This clone appeared a few times. V and J are TRBV9 and TRBJ2-1; D gene uncertain. The CDR3 sequence is 15 residues long. From germline, CDR1 is SGDLS and CDR2 YYNGEE. V was pared by 2 bases and J by 5 bases, with 14 bases between. Written as DNA, the CDR3 is TGTGCCAGCAGCGTCCGAAGTGGCGGTAACAATGAGCAGTTCTTC. It encodes CASSVRSGGNNEQFF.